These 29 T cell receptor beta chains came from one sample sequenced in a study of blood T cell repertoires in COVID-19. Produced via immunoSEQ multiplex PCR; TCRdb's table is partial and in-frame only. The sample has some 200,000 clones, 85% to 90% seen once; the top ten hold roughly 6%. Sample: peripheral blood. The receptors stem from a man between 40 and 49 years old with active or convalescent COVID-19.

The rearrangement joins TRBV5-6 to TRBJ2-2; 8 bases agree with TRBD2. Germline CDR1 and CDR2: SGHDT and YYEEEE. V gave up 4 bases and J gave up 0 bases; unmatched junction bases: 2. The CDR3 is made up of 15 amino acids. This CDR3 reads CASSEGLANTGELFF. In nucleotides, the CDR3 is TGTGCCAGCAGCGAGGGACTAGCGAACACCGGGGAGCTGTTTTTT.

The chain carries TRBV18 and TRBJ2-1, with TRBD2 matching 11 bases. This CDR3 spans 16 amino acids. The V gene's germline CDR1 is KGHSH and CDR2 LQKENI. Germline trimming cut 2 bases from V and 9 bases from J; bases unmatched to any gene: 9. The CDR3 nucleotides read TGTGCCAGCTCACCAGGCGCTAGCGGGGGGTTCGGTGAGCAGTTCTTC. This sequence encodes CASSPGASGGFGEQFF.

The CDR3, as DNA: TGTGCCAGCAGTTACTCGAGGGAGTCTGGAAACACCATATATTTT. This translates into CASSYSRESGNTIYF. The rearrangement joins TRBV6-5 to TRBJ1-3, with D hard to call. The CDR3 spans 15 residues. The V end lost 0 bases, the J end lost 1 base, and 7 bases lay between the germline ends. Germline assignment: CDR1 MNHEY and CDR2 SVGAGI.

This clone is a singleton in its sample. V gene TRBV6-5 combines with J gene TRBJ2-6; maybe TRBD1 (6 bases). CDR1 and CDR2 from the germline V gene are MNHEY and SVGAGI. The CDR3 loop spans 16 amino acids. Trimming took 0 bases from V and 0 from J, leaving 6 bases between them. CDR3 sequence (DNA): TGTGCCAGCAGTTACTCGGACAGCTCTGGGGCCAACGTCCTGACTTTC. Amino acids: CASSYSDSSGANVLTF.

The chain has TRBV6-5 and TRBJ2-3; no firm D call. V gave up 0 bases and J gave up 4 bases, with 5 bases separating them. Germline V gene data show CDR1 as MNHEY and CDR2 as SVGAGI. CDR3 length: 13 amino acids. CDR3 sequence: CASSYSRADTQYF. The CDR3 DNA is TGTGCCAGCAGTTACTCACGGGCAGATACGCAGTATTTT.

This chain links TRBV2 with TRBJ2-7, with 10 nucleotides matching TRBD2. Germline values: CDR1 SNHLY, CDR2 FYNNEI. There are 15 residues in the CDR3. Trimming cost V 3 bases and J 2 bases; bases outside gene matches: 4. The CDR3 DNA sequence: TGTGCCAGCAGTGATGGGCTAGCGGGGGCCTACGAGCAGTACTTC. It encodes CASSDGLAGAYEQYF.

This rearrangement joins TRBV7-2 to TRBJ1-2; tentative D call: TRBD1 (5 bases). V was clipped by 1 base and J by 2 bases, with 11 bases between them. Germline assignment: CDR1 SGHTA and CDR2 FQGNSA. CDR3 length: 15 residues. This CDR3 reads CASSLVERGNYGYTF. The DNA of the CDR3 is TGTGCCAGCAGCTTAGTAGAAAGGGGCAACTATGGCTACACCTTC.

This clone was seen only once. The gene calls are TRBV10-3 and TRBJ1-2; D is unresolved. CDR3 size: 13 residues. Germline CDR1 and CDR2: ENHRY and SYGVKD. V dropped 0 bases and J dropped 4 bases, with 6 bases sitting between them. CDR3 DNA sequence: TGTGCCATCAGTGAGTCGACAACCTATGGCTACACCTTC. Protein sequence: CAISESTTYGYTF.

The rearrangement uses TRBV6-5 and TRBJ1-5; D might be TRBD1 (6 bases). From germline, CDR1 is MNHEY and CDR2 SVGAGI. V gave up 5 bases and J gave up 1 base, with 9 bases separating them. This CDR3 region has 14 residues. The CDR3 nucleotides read TGTGCCAGCAGTCAGGGGTACAGCAATCAGCCCCAGCATTTT. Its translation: CASSQGYSNQPQHF.

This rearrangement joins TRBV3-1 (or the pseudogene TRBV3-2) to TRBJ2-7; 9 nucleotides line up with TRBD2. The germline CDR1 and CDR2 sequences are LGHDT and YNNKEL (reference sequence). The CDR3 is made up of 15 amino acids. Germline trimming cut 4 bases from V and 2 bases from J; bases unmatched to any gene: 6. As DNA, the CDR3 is TGTGCCAGCAGCCGCGGCGGGAGGGATACCTACGAGCAGTACTTC. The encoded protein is CASSRGGRDTYEQYF.

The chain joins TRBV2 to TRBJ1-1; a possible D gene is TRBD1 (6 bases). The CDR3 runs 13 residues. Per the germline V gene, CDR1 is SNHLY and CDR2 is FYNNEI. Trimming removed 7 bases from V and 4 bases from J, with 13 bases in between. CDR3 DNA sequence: TGTGCCAGCAAACAGGGTGGAGGCACTGAAGCTTTCTTT. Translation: CASKQGGGTEAFF.

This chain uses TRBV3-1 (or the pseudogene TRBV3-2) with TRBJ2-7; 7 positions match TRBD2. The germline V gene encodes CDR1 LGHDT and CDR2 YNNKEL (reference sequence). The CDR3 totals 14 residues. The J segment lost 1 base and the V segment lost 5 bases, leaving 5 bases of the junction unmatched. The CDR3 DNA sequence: TGTGCCAGCAGCTCTCGAGCGGGGTCCTACGAGCAGTACTTC. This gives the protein CASSSRAGSYEQYF.

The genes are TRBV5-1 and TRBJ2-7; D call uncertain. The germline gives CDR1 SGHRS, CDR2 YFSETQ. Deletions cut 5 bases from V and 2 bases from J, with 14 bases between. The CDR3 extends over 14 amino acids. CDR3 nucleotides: TGCGCCAGCAGTGAAAACAGTGTCACCTACGAGCAGTACTTC. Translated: CASSENSVTYEQYF.

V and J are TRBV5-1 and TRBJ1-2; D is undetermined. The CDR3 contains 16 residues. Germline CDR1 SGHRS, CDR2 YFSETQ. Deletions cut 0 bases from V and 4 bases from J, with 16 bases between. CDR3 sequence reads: CASSLVSPPVPYGYTF. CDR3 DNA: TGCGCCAGCAGCTTGGTTTCCCCCCCAGTTCCCTATGGCTACACCTTC.

DNA for the CDR3: TGTGCCAGCAGTCCGACAGAGAACTATGGCTACACCTTC. This sequence encodes CASSPTENYGYTF. The rearrangement uses TRBV12-3 or TRBV12-4 and TRBJ1-2, with a possible D match to TRBD1 (5 bases). This CDR3 region has 13 residues. V shed 5 bases and J shed 2 bases, with 9 bases lying between them.

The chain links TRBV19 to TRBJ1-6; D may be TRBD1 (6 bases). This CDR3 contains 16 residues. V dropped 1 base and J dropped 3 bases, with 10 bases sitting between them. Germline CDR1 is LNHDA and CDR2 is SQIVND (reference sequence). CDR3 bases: TGTGCCAGTAGTATAGTTGCAGGGGACTATAATTCACCCCTCCACTTT. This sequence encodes CASSIVAGDYNSPLHF.

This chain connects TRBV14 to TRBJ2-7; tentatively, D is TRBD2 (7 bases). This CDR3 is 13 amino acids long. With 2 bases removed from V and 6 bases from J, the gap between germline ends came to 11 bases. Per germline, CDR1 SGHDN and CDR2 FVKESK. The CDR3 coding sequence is TGTGCCAGCAGCCAATCGGGGGGCCGCGAGCAGTACTTC. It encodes CASSQSGGREQYF.

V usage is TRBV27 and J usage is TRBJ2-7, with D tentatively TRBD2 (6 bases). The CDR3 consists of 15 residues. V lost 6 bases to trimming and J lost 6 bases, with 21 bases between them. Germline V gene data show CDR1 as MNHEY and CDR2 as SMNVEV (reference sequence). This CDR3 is CASSLGAGSPGEQYF. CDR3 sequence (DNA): TGTGCCAGCAGCCTCGGGGCGGGGAGTCCTGGCGAGCAGTACTTC.

DNA for the CDR3: TGTGCCAGCAGCTTAAGACGGCAGGGGGCGAGTGGGGCCAACGTCCTGACTTTC. Its translation is CASSLRRQGASGANVLTF. This chain connects TRBV7-2 to TRBJ2-6, with 8 bases aligning to TRBD1. CDR3 length equals 18 residues. Germline V gene sequence: CDR1 SGHTA, CDR2 FQGNSA. The V segment lost 2 bases and the J segment 3 bases; nucleotides outside the gene matches: 9.

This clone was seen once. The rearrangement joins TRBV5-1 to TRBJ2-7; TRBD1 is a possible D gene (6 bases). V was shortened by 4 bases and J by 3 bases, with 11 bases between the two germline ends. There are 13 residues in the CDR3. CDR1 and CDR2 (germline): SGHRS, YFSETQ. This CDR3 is CASSHTGLYEQYF. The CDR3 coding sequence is TGCGCCAGCAGCCATACAGGGCTCTACGAGCAGTACTTC.

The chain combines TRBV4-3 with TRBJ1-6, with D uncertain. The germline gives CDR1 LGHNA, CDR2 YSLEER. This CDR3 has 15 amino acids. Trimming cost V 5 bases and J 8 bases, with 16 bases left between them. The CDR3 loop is CASSENTVRYSPLHF. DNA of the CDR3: TGCGCCAGCAGCGAAAATACGGTGCGTTATTCACCCCTCCACTTT.

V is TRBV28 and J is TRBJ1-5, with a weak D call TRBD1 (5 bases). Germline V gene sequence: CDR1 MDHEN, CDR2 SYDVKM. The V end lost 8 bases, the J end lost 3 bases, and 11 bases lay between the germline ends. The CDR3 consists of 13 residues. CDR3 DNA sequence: TGTGCCAGCTCGGACACGAACAATCAGCCCCAGCATTTT. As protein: CASSDTNNQPQHF.

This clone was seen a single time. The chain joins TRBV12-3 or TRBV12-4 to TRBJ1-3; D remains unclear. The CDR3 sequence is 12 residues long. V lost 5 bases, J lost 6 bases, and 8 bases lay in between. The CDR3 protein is CASSLQQNTIYF. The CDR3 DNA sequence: TGTGCCAGCAGTCTACAGCAAAACACCATATATTTT.

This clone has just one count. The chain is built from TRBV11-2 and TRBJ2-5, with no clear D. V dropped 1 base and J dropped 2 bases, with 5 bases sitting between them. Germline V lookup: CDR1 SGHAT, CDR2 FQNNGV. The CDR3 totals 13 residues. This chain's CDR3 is CASSLGEQETQYF. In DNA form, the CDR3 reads TGTGCCAGCAGCTTAGGCGAGCAAGAGACCCAGTACTTC.

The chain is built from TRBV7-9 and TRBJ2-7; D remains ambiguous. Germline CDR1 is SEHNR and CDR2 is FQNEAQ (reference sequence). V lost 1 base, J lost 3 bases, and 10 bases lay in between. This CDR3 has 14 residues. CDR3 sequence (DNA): TGTGCCAGCAGCTTAGTTCCGGGTGTCTACGAGCAGTACTTC. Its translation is CASSLVPGVYEQYF.

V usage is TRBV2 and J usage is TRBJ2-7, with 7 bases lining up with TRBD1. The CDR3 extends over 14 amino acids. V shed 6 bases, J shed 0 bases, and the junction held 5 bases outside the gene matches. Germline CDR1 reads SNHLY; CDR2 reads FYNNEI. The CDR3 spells CASRPDRSSYEQYF. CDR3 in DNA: TGTGCCAGCAGGCCGGACAGGAGCTCCTACGAGCAGTACTTC.

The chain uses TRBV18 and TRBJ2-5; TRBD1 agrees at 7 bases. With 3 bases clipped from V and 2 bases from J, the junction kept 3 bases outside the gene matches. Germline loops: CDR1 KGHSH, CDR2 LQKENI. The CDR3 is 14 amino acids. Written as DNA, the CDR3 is TGTGCCAGCTCACCCCTGGGACAGCAAGAGACCCAGTACTTC. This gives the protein CASSPLGQQETQYF.

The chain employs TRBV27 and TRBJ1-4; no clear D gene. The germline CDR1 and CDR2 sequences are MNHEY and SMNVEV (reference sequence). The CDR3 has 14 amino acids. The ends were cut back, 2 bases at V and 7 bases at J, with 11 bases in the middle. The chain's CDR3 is CASSLRGRGEKLFF. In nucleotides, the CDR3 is TGTGCCAGCAGTTTAAGAGGACGGGGTGAAAAACTGTTTTTT.

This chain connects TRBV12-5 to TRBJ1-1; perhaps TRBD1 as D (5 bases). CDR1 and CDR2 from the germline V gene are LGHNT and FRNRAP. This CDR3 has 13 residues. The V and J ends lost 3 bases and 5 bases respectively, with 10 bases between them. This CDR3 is CASGLTQGTEAFF. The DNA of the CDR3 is TGTGCTAGTGGTTTAACTCAGGGAACTGAAGCTTTCTTT.